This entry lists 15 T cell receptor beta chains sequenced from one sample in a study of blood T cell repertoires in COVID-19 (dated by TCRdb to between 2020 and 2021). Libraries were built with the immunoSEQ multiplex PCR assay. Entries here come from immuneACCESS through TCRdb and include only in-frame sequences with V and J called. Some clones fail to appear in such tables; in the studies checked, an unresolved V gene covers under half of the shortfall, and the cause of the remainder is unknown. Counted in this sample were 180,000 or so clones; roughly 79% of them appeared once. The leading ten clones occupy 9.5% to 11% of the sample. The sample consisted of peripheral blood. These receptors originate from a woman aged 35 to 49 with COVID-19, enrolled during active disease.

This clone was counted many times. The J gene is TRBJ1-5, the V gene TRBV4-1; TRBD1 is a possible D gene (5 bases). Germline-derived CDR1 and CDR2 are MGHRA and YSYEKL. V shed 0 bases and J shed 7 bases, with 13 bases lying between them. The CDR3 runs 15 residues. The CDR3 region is CASSQEAGGWQPQHF. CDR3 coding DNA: TGCGCCAGCAGCCAAGAGGCCGGGGGGTGGCAGCCCCAGCATTTT.

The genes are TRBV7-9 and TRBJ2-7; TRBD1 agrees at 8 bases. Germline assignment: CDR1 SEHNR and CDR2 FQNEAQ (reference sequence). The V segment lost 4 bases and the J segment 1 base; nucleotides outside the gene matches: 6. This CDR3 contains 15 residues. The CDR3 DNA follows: TGTGCCAGCAGCTCCCCCGGGACAGGTTCCTACGAGCAGTACTTC. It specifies CASSSPGTGSYEQYF. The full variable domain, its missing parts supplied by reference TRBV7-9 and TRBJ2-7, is DTGVSQNPRHKITKRGQNVTFRCDPISEHNRLYWYRQTLGQGPEFLTYFQNEAQLEKSRLLSDRFSAERPKGSFSTLEIQRTEQGDSAMYLCASSSPGTGSYEQYFGPGTRLTVT.

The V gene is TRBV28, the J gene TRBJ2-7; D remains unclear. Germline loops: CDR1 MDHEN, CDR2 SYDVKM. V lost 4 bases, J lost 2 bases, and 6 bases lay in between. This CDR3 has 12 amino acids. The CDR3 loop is CASSSLTYEQYF. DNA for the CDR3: TGTGCCAGCAGTTCCTTAACCTACGAGCAGTACTTC.

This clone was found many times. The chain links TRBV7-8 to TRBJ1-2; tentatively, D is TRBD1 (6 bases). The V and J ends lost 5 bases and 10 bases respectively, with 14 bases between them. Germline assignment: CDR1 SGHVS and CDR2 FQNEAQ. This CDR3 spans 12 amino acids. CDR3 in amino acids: CASSSGTIDYTF. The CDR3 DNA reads TGTGCCAGCAGCAGCGGGACAATTGACTACACCTTC.

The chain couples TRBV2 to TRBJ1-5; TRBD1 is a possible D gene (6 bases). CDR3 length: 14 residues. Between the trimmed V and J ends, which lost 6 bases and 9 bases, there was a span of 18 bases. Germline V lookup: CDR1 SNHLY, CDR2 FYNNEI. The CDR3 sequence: CASRDLGAQGPQHF. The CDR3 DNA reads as TGTGCCAGCAGGGATCTGGGGGCGCAGGGGCCCCAGCATTTT.

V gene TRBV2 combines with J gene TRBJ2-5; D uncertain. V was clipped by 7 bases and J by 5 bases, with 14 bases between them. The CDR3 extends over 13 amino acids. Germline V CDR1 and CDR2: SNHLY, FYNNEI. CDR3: CASMETSKETQYF. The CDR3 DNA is TGTGCCAGCATGGAGACGAGCAAGGAGACCCAGTACTTC.

The CDR3 region has the DNA TGTGCCAGCTCACCTGTTAAGGGGTTCAATGAGCAGTTCTTC. Translated: CASSPVKGFNEQFF. The chain is built from TRBV18 and TRBJ2-1; maybe TRBD1 (5 bases). This CDR3 region has 14 residues. Trimming took 3 bases from V and 6 from J, leaving 12 bases between them. Germline CDR1 KGHSH, CDR2 LQKENI.

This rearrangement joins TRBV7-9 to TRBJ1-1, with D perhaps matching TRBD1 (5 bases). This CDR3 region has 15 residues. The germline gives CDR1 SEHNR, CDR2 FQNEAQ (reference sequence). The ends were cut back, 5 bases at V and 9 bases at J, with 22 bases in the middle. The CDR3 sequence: CASSHPAGGEEKAFF. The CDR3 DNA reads TGTGCCAGCAGCCACCCGGCCGGAGGGGAAGAAAAAGCTTTCTTT.

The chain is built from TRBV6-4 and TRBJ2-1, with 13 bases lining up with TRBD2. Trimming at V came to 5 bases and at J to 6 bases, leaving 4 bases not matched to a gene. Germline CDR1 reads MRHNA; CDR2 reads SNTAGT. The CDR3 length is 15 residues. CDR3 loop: CASSPGTSGTNEQFF. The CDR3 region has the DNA TGTGCCAGCAGTCCCGGGACTAGCGGGACCAATGAGCAGTTCTTC.

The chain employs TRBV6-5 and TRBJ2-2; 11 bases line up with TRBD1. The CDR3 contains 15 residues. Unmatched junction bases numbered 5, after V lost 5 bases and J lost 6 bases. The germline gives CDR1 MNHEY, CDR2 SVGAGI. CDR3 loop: CASSKGQGDAGELFF. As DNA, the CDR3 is TGTGCCAGCAGTAAGGGACAGGGGGATGCCGGGGAGCTGTTTTTT.

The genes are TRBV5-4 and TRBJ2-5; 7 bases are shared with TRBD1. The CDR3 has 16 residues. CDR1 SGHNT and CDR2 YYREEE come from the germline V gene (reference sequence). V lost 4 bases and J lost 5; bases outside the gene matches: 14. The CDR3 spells CASSPDRKGQSETQYF. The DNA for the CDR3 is TGTGCCAGCAGCCCGGACCGGAAGGGACAGTCTGAGACCCAGTACTTC. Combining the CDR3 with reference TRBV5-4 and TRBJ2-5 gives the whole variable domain ETGVTQSPTHLIKTRGQQVTLRCSSQSGHNTVSWYQQALGQGPQFIFQYYREEENGRGNFPPRFSGLQFPNYSSELNVNALELDDSALYLCASSPDRKGQSETQYFGPGTRLLVL.

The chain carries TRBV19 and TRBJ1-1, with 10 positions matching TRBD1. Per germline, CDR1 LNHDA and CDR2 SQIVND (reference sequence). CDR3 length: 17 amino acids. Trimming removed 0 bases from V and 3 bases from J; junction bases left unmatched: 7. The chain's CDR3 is CASSIEGTGAFDTEAFF. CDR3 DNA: TGTGCCAGTAGTATAGAGGGGACAGGGGCGTTTGACACTGAAGCTTTCTTT.

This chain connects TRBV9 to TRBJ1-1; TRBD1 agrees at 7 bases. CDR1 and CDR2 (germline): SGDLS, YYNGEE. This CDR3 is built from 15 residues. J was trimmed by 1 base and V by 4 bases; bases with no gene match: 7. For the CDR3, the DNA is TGTGCCAGCAGCACCCGACAGGGAGGGAACACTGAAGCTTTCTTT. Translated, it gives CASSTRQGGNTEAFF.

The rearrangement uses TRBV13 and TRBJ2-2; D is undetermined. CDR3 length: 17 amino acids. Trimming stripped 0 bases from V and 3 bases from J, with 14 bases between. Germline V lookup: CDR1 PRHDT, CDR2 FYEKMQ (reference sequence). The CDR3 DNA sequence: TGTGCCAGCAGCTTAGGCCCTGTTCAGGCCTACACCGGGGAGCTGTTTTTT. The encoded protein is CASSLGPVQAYTGELFF.

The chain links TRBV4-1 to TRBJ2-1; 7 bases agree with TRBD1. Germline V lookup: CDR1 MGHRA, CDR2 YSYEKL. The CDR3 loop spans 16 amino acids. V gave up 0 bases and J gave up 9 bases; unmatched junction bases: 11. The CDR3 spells CASSQEVQGLLGEQFF. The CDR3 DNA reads TGCGCCAGCAGCCAAGAAGTACAGGGGCTATTGGGTGAGCAGTTCTTC.